One and the same sample provided the 5 T cell receptor beta chains below, sequenced in a study of blood T cell repertoires in COVID-19. The protocol was immunoSEQ multiplex PCR, while the TCRdb copy is restricted to in-frame clones and leaves out a portion. The sample includes roughly 300,000 clones, roughly 93% seen only once; the top ten take 2% to 2.5%. Sequencing used PBMCs or T cells enriched from blood (not recorded which). Receptors were obtained from a middle-aged woman with acute COVID-19.

The rearrangement uses TRBV9 and TRBJ2-7; TRBD1 matches at 8 bases. The CDR3 spans 15 residues. CDR1 is SGDLS, CDR2 YYNGEE, per germline. J gave up 4 bases and V 0 bases, and 6 bases lay outside the gene matches. CDR3 coding DNA: TGTGCCAGCAGCGTAGAGGGACAGGTGGATTACGAGCAGTACTTC. It codes for CASSVEGQVDYEQYF.

This clone has just one count. The chain employs TRBV4-1 and TRBJ2-2; D is possibly TRBD2 (6 bases). Germline V gives CDR1 MGHRA, CDR2 YSYEKL. This CDR3 region has 14 residues. Trimming pared 4 bases from V and 8 bases from J, leaving 14 bases between. The CDR3 bases are TGCGCCAGCAGCCTGCCAAGCGGGCGGGGGGAGCTGTTTTTT. This codes for CASSLPSGRGELFF.

A single count supports this clone. The chain recombines TRBV14 with TRBJ2-7; TRBD2 matches 11 bases. V lost 1 base and J lost 6; bases outside the gene matches: 5. CDR3 size: 15 residues. Germline V gene sequence: CDR1 SGHDN, CDR2 FVKESK. CDR3 in amino acids: CASSQGRLAGTEQYF. CDR3 DNA sequence: TGTGCCAGCAGCCAAGGGAGACTAGCGGGGACCGAGCAGTACTTC.

The chain combines TRBV18 with TRBJ1-5, with D possibly matching TRBD1 (5 bases). Trimming left V 0 bases short and J 1 base short, with 10 bases between. The CDR3 runs 16 residues. The V gene's germline CDR1 is KGHSH and CDR2 LQKENI. In nucleotides, the CDR3 is TGTGCCAGCTCACCACCGGGGCGAGCCAGCAATCAGCCCCAGCATTTT. It yields the protein CASSPPGRASNQPQHF.

The chain carries TRBV7-9 and TRBJ1-2; D is undetermined. This CDR3 region has 14 residues. V was cut by 8 bases and J by 1 base, with 14 bases left in between. Germline CDR1 and CDR2: SEHNR and FQNEAQ (reference sequence). The CDR3 bases are TGTGCCAGCTCTAGCTCACTCCTTAACTATGGCTACACCTTC. Its translation is CASSSSLLNYGYTF.